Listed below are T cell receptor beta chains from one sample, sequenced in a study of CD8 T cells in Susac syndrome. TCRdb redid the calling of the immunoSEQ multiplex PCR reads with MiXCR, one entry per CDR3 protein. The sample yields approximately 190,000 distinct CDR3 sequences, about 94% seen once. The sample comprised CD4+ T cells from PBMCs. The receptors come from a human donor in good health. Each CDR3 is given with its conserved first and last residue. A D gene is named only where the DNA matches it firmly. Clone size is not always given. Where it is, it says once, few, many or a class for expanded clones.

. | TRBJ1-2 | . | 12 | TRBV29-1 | TGCAGCGTTGATAGGCAGGGCGTGGGCTACACCTTC | CSVDRQGVGYTF
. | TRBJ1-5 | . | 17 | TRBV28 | TGTGCCAGCAGTTTGGCCCCGGGTTTGGGTAGCAATCAGCCCCAGCATTTT | CASSLAPGLGSNQPQHF
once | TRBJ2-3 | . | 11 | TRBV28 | TGTGCCAGCGCTACACCAGATACGCAGTATTTT | CASATPDTQYF
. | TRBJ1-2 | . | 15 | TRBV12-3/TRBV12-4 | TGTGCCAGCAGTTCCCCCGGGAGGGGCCACTATGGCTACACCTTC | CASSSPGRGHYGYTF
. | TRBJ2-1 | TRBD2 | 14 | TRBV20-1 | TGCAGTGCTCCGCGCAGCGGGGGGGGTAATGAGCAGTTCTTC | CSAPRSGGGNEQFF
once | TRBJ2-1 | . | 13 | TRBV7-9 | TGTGCCAGCAGCTTGATGAGTGGGTCAGAGCAGTTCTTC | CASSLMSGSEQFF
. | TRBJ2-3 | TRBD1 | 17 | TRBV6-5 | TGTGCCAGCAGTTATGGGCGACAGGGGGCGAACGCAGATACGCAGTATTTT | CASSYGRQGANADTQYF
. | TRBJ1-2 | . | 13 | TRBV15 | TGTGCCACCGGCGCGAACGGGAAAAGAGGCTACACCTTC | CATGANGKRGYTF
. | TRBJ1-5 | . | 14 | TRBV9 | TGTGCCAGCAGCGTAGGACAGAGCAATCAGCCCCAGCATTTT | CASSVGQSNQPQHF
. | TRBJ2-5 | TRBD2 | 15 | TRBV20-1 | TGCAGTGCCTCTTTTGGGGGGGGTGCCCAAGAGACCCAGTACTTC | CSASFGGGAQETQYF
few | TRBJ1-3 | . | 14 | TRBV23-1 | TGCGCCAGCAGTCAATTGGGACTTATTCACACCATATATTTT | CASSQLGLIHTIYF
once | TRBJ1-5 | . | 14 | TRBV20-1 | TGCAGTGCCCCGGCTGGGGCGAGCAATCAGCCCCAGCATTTT | CSAPAGASNQPQHF
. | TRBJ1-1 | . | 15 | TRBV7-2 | TGTGCCAGCAGCTTACTTCTTCGGCTACACACTGAAGCTTTCTTT | CASSLLLRLHTEAFF
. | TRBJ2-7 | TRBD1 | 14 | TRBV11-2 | TGTGCCAGCAGCTTATCCGGCAGGGGGTACGAGCAGTACTTC | CASSLSGRGYEQYF
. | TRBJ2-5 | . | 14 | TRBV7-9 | TGTGCCAGCAGTTTTCGGCCCCGTGAGGAGACCCAGTACTTC | CASSFRPREETQYF
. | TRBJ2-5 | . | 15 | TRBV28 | TGTGCCAGCAGTCAGCCGACAGAACGTCGAGAGACCCAGTACTTC | CASSQPTERRETQYF
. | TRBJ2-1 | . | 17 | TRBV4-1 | TGCGCCAGCAGCCAAGAGGGAGTTGGCGGCAAGGGCAATGAGCAGTTCTTC | CASSQEGVGGKGNEQFF
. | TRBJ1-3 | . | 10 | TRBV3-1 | TGTGCCAGCGGCGGGGACACCATATATTTT | CASGGDTIYF
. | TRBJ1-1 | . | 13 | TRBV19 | TGTGCCAGTAGTATTGGGAAGGGCACTGAAGCTTTCTTT | CASSIGKGTEAFF
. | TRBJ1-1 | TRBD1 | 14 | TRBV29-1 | TGCAGCGTTAGACAGGGCGCCGGGAACACTGAAGCTTTCTTT | CSVRQGAGNTEAFF
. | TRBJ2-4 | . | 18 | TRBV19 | TGTGCCAGTAGTAGAAGGCCAACAGACGATACGGCCAAAAACATTCAGTACTTC | CASSRRPTDDTAKNIQYF
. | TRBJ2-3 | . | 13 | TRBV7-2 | TGTGCCAGCAGCTTAGTTAGCATCGATACGCAGTATTTT | CASSLVSIDTQYF
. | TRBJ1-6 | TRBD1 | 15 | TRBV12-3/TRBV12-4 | TGTGCCAGCAGTCCCCAGACAGGGGGGTATTCACCCCTCCACTTT | CASSPQTGGYSPLHF
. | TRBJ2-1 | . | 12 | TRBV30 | TGTGCCTGGAGTAGGACATCTGGTGAGCAGTTCTTC | CAWSRTSGEQFF
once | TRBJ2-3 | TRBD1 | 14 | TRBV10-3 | TGTGCCATCAGTCAGGGACAGGGATCGGATACGCAGTATTTT | CAISQGQGSDTQYF
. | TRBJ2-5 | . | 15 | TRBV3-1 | TGTGCCAGCAGCCAAAGGGCAGGGGGGGAAGAGACCCAGTACTTC | CASSQRAGGEETQYF
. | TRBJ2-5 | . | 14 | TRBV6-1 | TGTGCCGGAGAGATCCAGGGGCTAAGGGGGACCCAGTACTTC | CAGEIQGLRGTQYF
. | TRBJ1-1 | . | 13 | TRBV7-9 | TGTGCCAGCAGCTGGTCGGGGGGCACTGAAGCTTTCTTT | CASSWSGGTEAFF
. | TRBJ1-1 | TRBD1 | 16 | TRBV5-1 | TGCGCCAGCAGCTTGCTGACAGGGGGCCTGAACACTGAAGCTTTCTTT | CASSLLTGGLNTEAFF
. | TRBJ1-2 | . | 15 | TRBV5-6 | TGTGCCAGCAGCCCATGGGGGTGGCAGGGGAGAGGCTACACCTTC | CASSPWGWQGRGYTF
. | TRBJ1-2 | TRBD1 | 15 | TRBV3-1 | TGTGCCAGCAGCCAAGATTCGGGACAGGGGAATGGCTACACCTTC | CASSQDSGQGNGYTF
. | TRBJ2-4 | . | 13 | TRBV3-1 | TGTGCCAGCAGCCTAGGCCAGGGAGCCATTCAGTACTTC | CASSLGQGAIQYF
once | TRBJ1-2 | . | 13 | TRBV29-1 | TGCAGCGGCCTACAAGGGGAATCGTATGGCTACACCTTC | CSGLQGESYGYTF
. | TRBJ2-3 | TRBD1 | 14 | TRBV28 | TGTGCCAGCAGTTTGCCAGGGGGCGGAGATACGCAGTATTTT | CASSLPGGGDTQYF
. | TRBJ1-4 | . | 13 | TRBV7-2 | TGTGCCAGCAGTGCGGGGAGGGCGGAAAAACTGTTTTTT | CASSAGRAEKLFF
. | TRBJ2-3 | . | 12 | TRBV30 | TGTGCCTGGATGGCCCTCACAGATACGCAGTATTTT | CAWMALTDTQYF
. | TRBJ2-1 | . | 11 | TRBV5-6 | TGTGCCAGCAGCTTGGAAAATGAGCAGTTCTTC | CASSLENEQFF
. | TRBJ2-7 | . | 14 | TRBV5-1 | TGCGCCAGCAGCTCCTTAGGAGGTCGCAACGAGCAGTACTTC | CASSSLGGRNEQYF
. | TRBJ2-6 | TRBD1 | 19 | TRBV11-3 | TGTGCCAGCAGCTCCCTCGGGGACAGGGGTTTGCCTGGGGCCAACGTCCTGACTTTC | CASSSLGDRGLPGANVLTF
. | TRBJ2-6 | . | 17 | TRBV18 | TGTGCCAGCTCACCGGGGACGGGTAGCACTGGGGCCAACGTCCTGACTTTC | CASSPGTGSTGANVLTF
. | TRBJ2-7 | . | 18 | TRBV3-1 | TGTGCCAGCAGCCAACACCACCCGAGCGAGGTTCAACCCTACGAGCAGTACTTC | CASSQHHPSEVQPYEQYF
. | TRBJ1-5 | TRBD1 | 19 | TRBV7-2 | TGTGCCAGCAGCTTAGGACAGGGCCGCGCGTGGTTTAGCAATCAGCCCCAGCATTTT | CASSLGQGRAWFSNQPQHF
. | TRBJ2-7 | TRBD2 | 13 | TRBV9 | TGTGCCAGCAGCCTGGGGGGGATCTACGAGCAGTACTTC | CASSLGGIYEQYF
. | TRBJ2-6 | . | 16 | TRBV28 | TGTGCCAGCAGCCTAGGGTTTGCCTCTGGGGCCAACGTCCTGACTTTC | CASSLGFASGANVLTF
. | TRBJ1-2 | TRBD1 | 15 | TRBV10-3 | TGTGCCATCAGTGGACAGGGGGCGCTTAATCCTGGCTACACCTTC | CAISGQGALNPGYTF
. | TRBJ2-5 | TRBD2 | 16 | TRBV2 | TGTGCCAGCAGTGTCGACCTAGCGGGGGTAGGCGGGACCCAGTACTTC | CASSVDLAGVGGTQYF
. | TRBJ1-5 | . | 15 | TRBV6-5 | TGTGCCAGCAGTCCAGGGCTCATCCCGGGTCAGCCCCAGCATTTT | CASSPGLIPGQPQHF
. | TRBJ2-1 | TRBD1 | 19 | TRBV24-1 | TGTGCCACCAGTGATTCTCCGCTAGCCAGGGGGAGCTCCTACAATGAGCAGTTCTTC | CATSDSPLARGSSYNEQFF
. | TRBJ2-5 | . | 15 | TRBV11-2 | TGTGCCAGCAGCCATGGACAGCTTCTGGGGGAGACCCAGTACTTC | CASSHGQLLGETQYF
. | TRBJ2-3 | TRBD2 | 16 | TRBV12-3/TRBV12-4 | TGTGCCAGCAGTTTCTATGTGGGGGGGTCCACAGATACGCAGTATTTT | CASSFYVGGSTDTQYF